These 7 T cell receptor beta chains were sequenced from one sample in a study of blood T cell repertoires in COVID-19. Assay used: immunoSEQ multiplex PCR; TCRdb lists only in-frame clones, some missing. Here the sample spans 35,000 to 40,000 clones, under 90% being singletons. Sequencing input: peripheral blood. The source of these receptors is a man aged 65 to 85 with acute or convalescent COVID-19.

This clone appeared a few times. The V gene is TRBV18, the J gene TRBJ1-1; D call uncertain. The V end lost 1 base, the J end lost 2 bases, and 8 bases lay between the germline ends. The CDR3 is 14 residues long. Germline V gives CDR1 KGHSH, CDR2 LQKENI. CDR3 in amino acids: CASSPLPLNTEAFF. In DNA form, the CDR3 reads TGTGCCAGCTCACCACTCCCCCTAAACACTGAAGCTTTCTTT.

The J gene is TRBJ2-7, the V gene TRBV16, with D unresolved. Per germline, CDR1 KGHSY and CDR2 FQNENV. The V and J ends lost 0 bases and 3 bases respectively, with 3 bases between them. This CDR3 has 12 residues. This chain's CDR3 is CASSQSNYEQYF. The CDR3 nucleotides read TGTGCCAGCAGCCAATCCAACTACGAGCAGTACTTC.

V usage is TRBV7-2 and J usage is TRBJ1-2; 7 bases map to TRBD1. The germline V gene has CDR1 SGHTA and CDR2 FQGNSA. This CDR3 has 18 residues. Trimming took 1 base from V and 8 from J; bases not matched to a gene: 19. CDR3 nucleotides: TGTGCCAGCAGCTTAGATGACGGGACAGTGTCATCCTTAGGGGGCTACACCTTC. Protein product: CASSLDDGTVSSLGGYTF.

V is TRBV27 and J is TRBJ1-1, with D perhaps TRBD1 (5 bases). The CDR3 is 16 residues long. Trimming stripped 8 bases from V and 0 bases from J, with 19 bases between. CDR1 and CDR2 (germline): MNHEY, SMNVEV (reference sequence). Here the CDR3 DNA reads TGTGCCAGCGGATTTGGGGGGGGATTCATGAACACTGAAGCTTTCTTT. Amino acid sequence: CASGFGGGFMNTEAFF.

The gene calls are TRBV3-1 (or the pseudogene TRBV3-2) and TRBJ1-2, with D perhaps TRBD1 (6 bases). The V gene lost 1 base and the J gene lost 6 bases, with 9 bases spanning the gap. Germline V CDR1 and CDR2: LGHDT, YNNKEL (reference sequence). This CDR3 region has 13 residues. The CDR3 coding sequence is TGTGCCAGCAGCCAAGGCTCAGGGGATGGCTACACCTTC. This gives the protein CASSQGSGDGYTF.

V is TRBV6-5 and J is TRBJ2-7; 9 bases fit TRBD1. The junction had 8 bases not matched to a gene; V was cut back by 6 bases and J by 2 bases. The germline V gene has CDR1 MNHEY and CDR2 SVGAGI. The CDR3 length is 15 residues. For the CDR3, the DNA is TGTGCCAGCAGCCGATCCGGGACAGGGACCTACGAGCAGTACTTC. Its protein is CASSRSGTGTYEQYF.

The V and J genes are TRBV7-9 and TRBJ1-2; 8 bases agree with TRBD1. V shed 5 bases, J shed 6 bases, and the junction held 8 bases outside the gene matches. The CDR3 loop spans 14 amino acids. Germline V gene lookup returns CDR1 SEHNR and CDR2 FQNEAQ (reference sequence). This CDR3 reads CASSLGQGGDGYTF. CDR3 coding DNA: TGTGCCAGCAGCCTCGGACAGGGAGGTGATGGCTACACCTTC. Based on the CDR3 plus reference TRBV7-9 and TRBJ1-2, the full variable domain is DTGVSQNPRHKITKRGQNVTFRCDPISEHNRLYWYRQTLGQGPEFLTYFQNEAQLEKSRLLSDRFSAERPKGSFSTLEIQRTEQGDSAMYLCASSLGQGGDGYTFGSGTRLTVV.